The clone carrying this TCR beta chain occurred a few times. Its antigen is undetermined. This sample is drawn from a study of cytomegalovirus exposure and HLA in healthy donors. PCR primers comprised 60 Vbeta and 13 Jbeta primers. Using immunoSEQ multiplex PCR, the repertoire was profiled, and TCRdb retains in-frame clones only, with some absent. The sample lists under 200,000 clones, roughly 13% occurring once. This CDR3 region has 16 residues. The germline V and J ends were trimmed by 4 bases and 0 bases, with 14 bases remaining between them. Germline V gene data show CDR1 as SEHNR and CDR2 as FQNEAQ (reference sequence). Study findings and constraints: Cytomegalovirus-associated TCR beta chains were listed, numbering 150 to 200.

This chain joins TRBV7-9 and TRBJ2-3; D possibly corresponds to TRBD1 (5 bases). Sequencing input: PBMCs. The origin of this receptor is a man aged 50-59 years in good health and CMV-seropositive. CDR3 sequence (DNA): TGTGCCAGCAGCTCGCTAAGACAGAGAAGCACAGATACGCAGTATTTT. Translating it yields CASSSLRQRSTDTQYF.